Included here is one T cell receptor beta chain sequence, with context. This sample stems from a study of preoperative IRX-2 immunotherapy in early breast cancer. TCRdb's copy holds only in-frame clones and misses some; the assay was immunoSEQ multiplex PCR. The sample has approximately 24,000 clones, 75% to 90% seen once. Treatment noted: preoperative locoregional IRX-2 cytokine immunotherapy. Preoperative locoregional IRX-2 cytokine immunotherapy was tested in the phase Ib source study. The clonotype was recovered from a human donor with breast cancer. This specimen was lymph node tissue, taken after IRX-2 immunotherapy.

The CDR3 bases are TGTGCCAGTAGTATAGGGGGTATGAATTCACCCCTCCACTTT. Its protein product is CASSIGGMNSPLHF. The rearrangement uses TRBV19 and TRBJ1-6; D unresolved. The V and J ends lost 1 base and 7 bases respectively, with 8 bases between them. The germline CDR1 and CDR2 sequences are LNHDA and SQIVND (reference sequence). CDR3 size: 14 residues.